This record concerns one T cell receptor beta chain sequence. It has no known antigen specificity. Per-base qualities were not stored, and no clone one base away is much larger. CDR1 and CDR2 (SGHAT, FQNNGV) derive from the germline V gene. Spanning cysteine to phenylalanine, the CDR3 consists of 14 amino acids. Kept here is only the CDR3 DNA, which spans 42 bases and is read in frame from base 1. Trimming at the junction amounts to 2 bases on V and 0 bases on J, and the germline ends lie 8 bases apart. DNA from CEF-cultured naive and memory CD4+ T cells underwent immunoSEQ TCR-beta sequencing at survey level. The study's processing was this. During preprocessing, nonproductive sequences were discarded, as were any CDR3s that did not begin with C, did not end with F or W, or were shorter than 7 amino acids. The MANAFEST web app was used to call antigen-specific clonotypes on the basis of expansion compared with the reference and with other culture wells. A clone was considered positive if the clone showed significant expansion compared with the reference culture in 2 of 3 replicate wells at an FDR below 0.05. For a clone to be considered positive, significant expansion relative to all other tandem wells and an odds ratio above 5 were also required. Cultured and uncultured naive and memory CD4+ repertoires were searched for previously identified spike- and CEF-reactive CDR3s. Pairwise Levenshtein distance, computed with the stringdist R package after three terminal residues were trimmed from each end, was used as the measure of CDR3 homology. TCRdb took over this immuneACCESS table, retaining in-frame rearrangements with V and J assigned. Such tables are incomplete; in checked studies, under half of the missing clones stem from an unresolved V gene, and the remainder is unexplained. V and J calls and clone size are copied from that table; D and trimming were computed from the DNA. The sample profile shows 40,000 to 50,000 clones; over 70% of them were found once. Of the sample, 1.2% falls within the top ten clones.

This entry is derived from a study of CD4 T cells in relation to SARS-CoV-2 and coronaviruses (dated by TCRdb to about 2021). Regarding the complete study: In the ViraFEST assay, PBMCs were cultured with antigen for approximately 11 days, after which TCR beta CDR3s were sequenced to identify antigen-specific clonal expansions. A median age of around 37 years, with a range of about 21 to 72 years, was recorded for the full convalescent cohort of 12 to 13 patients. The roughly twelve convalescent patients included 8 males and 4 females; two subjects were Hispanic. HLA restriction was mapped for shared crossreactive spike epitopes using patient-derived lymphoblastoid cell lines. The Adaptive Biotechnologies TCR-sequencing kit was used to sequence samples from a few pre-COVID donors and the naive versus memory experiments, while other data came from Illumina-based sequencing. A different TCR-beta assay, based on Illumina, was used to sequence expansion assays from other donors in the study. At the level of individual TCR clonotypes, the study evaluated whether memory CD4+ T cells crossreact between the spike proteins of SARS-CoV-2 and those of common cold coronaviruses. Overall results and qualifications from the work: Because no donor provided both pre-pandemic and post-infection samples, tracing the source of pre-existing responses was limited. Memory CD4+ clonotypes crossrecognizing SARS-CoV-2 and at least one common cold coronavirus spike were found in 55% to 70% of donors. Sequencing naive versus memory cells indicated that the assay picks up memory recall responses, not primary responses primed during culture. Since the crossreactivity analysis centred on spike protein, crossreactivity against other viral proteins was not assessed. Small numbers of patients and of tested TCRs were a limitation of the study. Compared with monoreactive clones, crossreactive clones had significantly weaker SARS-CoV-2-driven expansion, a result consistent with antigenic imprinting.

Naive and memory CD4+ T cells were separated from cryopreserved PBMCs by CD4 enrichment followed by EasySep naive CD4+ T cell enrichment. For over nine days, sorted naive or memory CD4+ T cells (roughly 110,000) were cultured at a 1:1 ratio with T cell-depleted PBMCs and CEF peptides. Triplicate replicate wells were generally used for each peptide culture condition. Ficoll-Paque PLUS gradient centrifugation was used to isolate PBMCs from leukapheresis product or whole blood. PBMCs were either cryopreserved at -140°C or used fresh in the expansion assay. The QIAamp Micro DNA Kit was used to extract genomic DNA from the CD4+ T cells.

The V and J segments used are TRBV11-2 and TRBJ2-7, with no confident D gene call. The specimen was naive CD4+ T cells from PBMCs, cultured in vitro. Sample cell subset or site, as interpreted from the label and publication: naive CD4+ T cells isolated by negative enrichment. This receptor was taken from an adult with COVID-19. The bases are TGTGCCAGCAGCTTACGGCCAGACTCCTACGAGCAGTACTTC. Translated, this gives CASSLRPDSYEQYF.